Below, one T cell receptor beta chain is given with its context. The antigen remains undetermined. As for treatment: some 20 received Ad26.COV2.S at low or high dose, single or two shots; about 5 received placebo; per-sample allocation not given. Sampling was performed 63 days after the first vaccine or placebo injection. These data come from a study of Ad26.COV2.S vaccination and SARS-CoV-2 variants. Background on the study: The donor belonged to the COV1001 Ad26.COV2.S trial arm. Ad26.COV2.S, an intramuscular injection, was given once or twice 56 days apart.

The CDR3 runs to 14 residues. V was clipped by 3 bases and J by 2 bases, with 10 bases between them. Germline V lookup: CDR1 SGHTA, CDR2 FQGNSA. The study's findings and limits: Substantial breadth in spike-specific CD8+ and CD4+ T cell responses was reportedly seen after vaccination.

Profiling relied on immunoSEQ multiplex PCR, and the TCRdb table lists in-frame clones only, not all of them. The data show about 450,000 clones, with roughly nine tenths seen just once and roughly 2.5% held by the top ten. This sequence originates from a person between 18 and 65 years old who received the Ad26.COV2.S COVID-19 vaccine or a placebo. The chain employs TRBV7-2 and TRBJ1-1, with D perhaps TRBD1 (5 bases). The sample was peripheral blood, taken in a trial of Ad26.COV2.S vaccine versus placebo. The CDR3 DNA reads TGTGCCAGCAGCTTTTCAGGGCTAAACACTGAAGCTTTCTTT. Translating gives CASSFSGLNTEAFF.